Following are 23 T cell receptor beta chains from one sample sequenced in a study of T cells in narcolepsy. Here immunoSEQ multiplex PCR was the method, and the copy in TCRdb shows in-frame clones only, minus some. Of about 30,000 clones in the sample, 65% to 90% were seen once. The sample comprised CD45RA- memory CD4+ T cells from PBMCs. These receptors all come from a human donor with narcolepsy.

There are a few counts of this clone. The gene calls are TRBV7-9 and TRBJ2-7; D ambiguous. The V and J ends lost 1 base and 2 bases respectively, with 12 bases between them. Germline values: CDR1 SEHNR, CDR2 FQNEAQ (reference sequence). The CDR3 consists of 15 residues. CDR3 in amino acids: CASSLGSGQPYEQYF. The CDR3 nucleotides read TGTGCCAGCAGCTTAGGTTCCGGTCAGCCCTACGAGCAGTACTTC.

The chain has TRBV19 and TRBJ1-6; D is perhaps TRBD1 (6 bases). Germline V gives CDR1 LNHDA, CDR2 SQIVND (reference sequence). V dropped 4 bases and J dropped 0 bases, with 22 bases sitting between them. CDR3 length: 20 residues. The CDR3 loop is CASSTRAWTARSSYNSPLHF. CDR3 DNA: TGTGCCAGTAGTACCCGAGCCTGGACAGCACGGAGCTCCTATAATTCACCCCTCCACTTT.

The rearrangement uses TRBV7-2 and TRBJ1-1, with TRBD1 as a possible D gene (5 bases). Germline CDR1 and CDR2: SGHTA and FQGNSA. Deletions cut 7 bases from V and 5 bases from J, with 17 bases between. There are 14 residues in the CDR3. The CDR3 DNA is TGTGCCAGCACTAAAAATTTCGGGGGGACTGAAGCTTTCTTT. It codes for CASTKNFGGTEAFF.

The chain uses TRBV19 and TRBJ2-1; D perhaps matches TRBD1 (5 bases). V was shortened by 1 base and J by 0 bases, with 10 bases between the two germline ends. Germline V gene sequence: CDR1 LNHDA, CDR2 SQIVND (reference sequence). This CDR3 region has 16 residues. CDR3 residues: CASSIGGGNSYNEQFF. CDR3 sequence (DNA): TGTGCCAGTAGTATAGGGGGCGGAAACTCCTACAATGAGCAGTTCTTC.

This clone was picked up one time. The V call is TRBV9, the J call TRBJ1-1; possibly TRBD1 for D (5 bases). Per germline, CDR1 SGDLS and CDR2 YYNGEE. V dropped 2 bases and J dropped 5 bases, with 16 bases sitting between them. The CDR3 length is 15 residues. CDR3 residues: CASSVGQGTVTEAFF. The CDR3 DNA reads TGTGCCAGCAGCGTCGGGCAGGGTACGGTGACTGAAGCTTTCTTT. The full variable domain, completed using reference TRBV9 and TRBJ1-1, is DSGVTQTPKHLITATGQRVTLRCSPRSGDLSVYWYQQSLDQGLQFLIQYYNGEERAKGNILERFSAQQFPDLHSELNLSSLELGDSALYFCASSVGQGTVTEAFFGQGTRLTVV.

The chain recombines TRBV6-1 with TRBJ1-2; D perhaps matches TRBD1 (6 bases). There are 13 residues in the CDR3. With 7 bases removed from V and 0 bases from J, the gap between germline ends came to 9 bases. CDR1 and CDR2 (germline): MNHNS, SASEGT. The CDR3 coding sequence is TGTGCCAGCATTCACAGGGCTAACTATGGCTACACCTTC. It specifies CASIHRANYGYTF.

The chain has TRBV7-9 and TRBJ1-1, with D perhaps TRBD1 (6 bases). The CDR3 is 15 amino acids. The V gene lost 5 bases and the J gene lost 4 bases, with 17 bases spanning the gap. Per the germline V gene, CDR1 is SEHNR and CDR2 is FQNEAQ (reference sequence). Written as DNA, the CDR3 is TGTGCCAGCAGCAGGGGGGATGGTGTCCTCACTGAAGCTTTCTTT. Its translation: CASSRGDGVLTEAFF.

V usage is TRBV5-1 and J usage is TRBJ2-2; the D gene is possibly TRBD1 (7 bases). With 3 bases removed from V and 0 bases from J, the gap between germline ends came to 12 bases. The CDR3 spans 16 residues. Germline CDR1 is SGHRS and CDR2 is YFSETQ. The CDR3 loop reads CASSSRGAANTGELFF. CDR3 in DNA: TGCGCCAGCAGCTCCAGGGGGGCCGCGAACACCGGGGAGCTGTTTTTT.

The chain links TRBV6-5 to TRBJ1-2; D not resolved. In germline, CDR1 is MNHEY, CDR2 SVGAGI. The CDR3 has 15 amino acids. V was shortened by 6 bases and J by 2 bases, with 16 bases between the two germline ends. DNA of the CDR3: TGTGCCAGCAGAGAGACCGGAGGGTTCAACTATGGCTACACCTTC. Translated: CASRETGGFNYGYTF.

V usage is TRBV5-1 and J usage is TRBJ1-1; weak D call: TRBD1 (6 bases). Germline CDR1 SGHRS, CDR2 YFSETQ. The CDR3 extends over 14 amino acids. V lost 4 bases, J lost 3 bases, and 13 bases lay in between. This CDR3 is CASSAGQTYTEAFF. CDR3 sequence (DNA): TGCGCCAGCAGCGCAGGACAGACCTACACTGAAGCTTTCTTT.

The rearrangement joins TRBV9 to TRBJ2-3, with TRBD1 identical over 7 bases. Germline trimming cut 0 bases from V and 3 bases from J; bases unmatched to any gene: 7. The germline gives CDR1 SGDLS, CDR2 YYNGEE. There are 16 residues in the CDR3. Written as DNA, the CDR3 is TGTGCCAGCAGCGTAGGGGGGACAGTGAGAACAGATACGCAGTATTTT. Translating it yields CASSVGGTVRTDTQYF.

V and J are TRBV2 and TRBJ1-1, with 8 nucleotides matching TRBD1. V lost 7 bases to trimming and J lost 10 bases; unmatched junction nucleotides: 14. CDR1 and CDR2 (germline): SNHLY, FYNNEI. This CDR3 contains 14 residues. The CDR3 sequence is CASNVGQGQIGAFF. As DNA, the CDR3 is TGTGCCAGCAACGTAGGACAGGGTCAGATAGGAGCTTTCTTT.

The genes are TRBV19 and TRBJ2-1; 7 positions match TRBD2. Germline CDR1 LNHDA, CDR2 SQIVND (reference sequence). The CDR3 totals 16 residues. The trim removed 4 bases at V and 1 base at J, leaving 7 bases unmatched. The CDR3 here is CASSSITAGSYNEQFF. DNA for the CDR3: TGTGCCAGTAGTAGTATCACAGCGGGGTCCTACAATGAGCAGTTCTTC. Full variable domain (remainder filled in from reference TRBV19 and TRBJ2-1): DGGITQSPKYLFRKEGQNVTLSCEQNLNHDAMYWYRQDPGQGLRLIYYSQIVNDFQKGDIAEGYSVSREKKESFPLTVTSAQKNPTAFYLCASSSITAGSYNEQFFGPGTRLTVL.

The chain employs TRBV5-4 and TRBJ1-4, with D perhaps TRBD1 (5 bases). This CDR3 contains 13 residues. The germline V and J ends were trimmed by 5 bases and 8 bases, with 13 bases remaining between them. CDR1 and CDR2 (germline): SGHNT, YYREEE (reference sequence). CDR3 region: CASSSGDDEKLFF. The CDR3 region has the DNA TGTGCCAGCAGTAGTGGGGACGACGAAAAACTGTTTTTT.

The J gene is TRBJ2-5, the V gene TRBV2; TRBD1 is a possible D gene (5 bases). Trimming took off 6 bases at V and 2 bases at J, with 13 bases between the two ends. The CDR3 covers 14 residues. The germline gives CDR1 SNHLY, CDR2 FYNNEI. The CDR3 sequence is CASSATRAQETQYF. The CDR3 nucleotides read TGTGCCAGCAGCGCCACCAGGGCACAAGAGACCCAGTACTTC.

The gene calls are TRBV7-9 and TRBJ2-7; D uncertain. The CDR3 has 14 amino acids. Germline lookup yields CDR1 SEHNR and CDR2 FQNEAQ (reference sequence). V lost 4 bases, J lost 7 bases, and 17 bases lay in between. The DNA for the CDR3 is TGTGCCAGCAGCTCCCAAATAACCCCCGAGGAGCAGTACTTC. It yields the protein CASSSQITPEEQYF. Combining the CDR3 with reference TRBV7-9 and TRBJ2-7 gives the whole variable domain DTGVSQNPRHKITKRGQNVTFRCDPISEHNRLYWYRQTLGQGPEFLTYFQNEAQLEKSRLLSDRFSAERPKGSFSTLEIQRTEQGDSAMYLCASSSQITPEEQYFGPGTRLTVT.

This rearrangement joins TRBV7-9 to TRBJ1-6, with 7 nucleotides matching TRBD1. This CDR3 is built from 13 residues. The germline gives CDR1 SEHNR, CDR2 FQNEAQ (reference sequence). V was clipped by 5 bases and J by 10 bases; unmatched bases: 5. The CDR3 loop reads CASSIDRDSPLHF. As DNA, the CDR3 is TGTGCCAGCAGCATCGACAGGGACTCACCCCTCCACTTT. Full variable domain (remainder filled in from reference TRBV7-9 and TRBJ1-6): DTGVSQNPRHKITKRGQNVTFRCDPISEHNRLYWYRQTLGQGPEFLTYFQNEAQLEKSRLLSDRFSAERPKGSFSTLEIQRTEQGDSAMYLCASSIDRDSPLHFGNGTRLTVT.

This chain joins TRBV30 and TRBJ1-6; possibly TRBD1 for D (5 bases). There are 13 residues in the CDR3. Per the germline V gene, CDR1 is GTSNPN and CDR2 is SVGIG (reference sequence). Trimming shortened V by 0 bases and J by 9 bases, and 9 bases separated the two germline ends. The CDR3 region has the DNA TGTGCCTGGAGTGTTGACAGCACTTCACCCCTCCACTTT. Translation gives CAWSVDSTSPLHF.

The rearrangement links TRBV6-6 to TRBJ1-1; 7 nucleotides line up with TRBD1. This CDR3 contains 12 residues. CDR1 MNHNY and CDR2 SVGAGI come from the germline V gene (reference sequence). Trimming cost V 7 bases and J 7 bases; bases outside gene matches: 6. The CDR3: CASTQGGVEAFF. DNA for the CDR3: TGTGCCAGCACCCAGGGGGGTGTTGAAGCTTTCTTT.

The rearrangement links TRBV27 to TRBJ1-1; D call uncertain. CDR3 length equals 15 residues. Between the trimmed V and J ends, which lost 4 bases and 1 base, there was a span of 13 bases. Per germline, CDR1 MNHEY and CDR2 SMNVEV (reference sequence). The CDR3 protein is CASSSPLGENTEAFF. The CDR3 coding sequence is TGTGCCAGCAGTTCCCCGTTGGGAGAGAACACTGAAGCTTTCTTT.

The rearrangement links TRBV28 to TRBJ2-4; no reliable D call. V was trimmed by 6 bases and J by 0 bases, leaving 15 bases between them. This CDR3 contains 16 residues. Germline V gives CDR1 MDHEN, CDR2 SYDVKM. The CDR3 region is CASSQPGSLAKNIQYF. The CDR3 DNA reads TGTGCCAGCAGCCAACCGGGTTCCTTAGCCAAAAACATTCAGTACTTC.

The J gene is TRBJ2-2, the V gene TRBV2; D gene ambiguous. The germline V and J ends were trimmed by 8 bases and 8 bases, with 18 bases remaining between them. This CDR3 has 14 amino acids. Germline CDR1 and CDR2: SNHLY and FYNNEI. CDR3 sequence: CASSQEPVSGELFF. DNA for the CDR3: TGTGCCAGCTCCCAAGAACCGGTTTCGGGGGAGCTGTTTTTT.

Only one count was recorded for this clone. The rearrangement uses TRBV15 and TRBJ2-6; D may be TRBD2 (5 bases). The CDR3 totals 15 residues. V lost 5 bases to trimming and J lost 0 bases, with 8 bases between them. Germline CDR1 LNHNV, CDR2 YYDKDF (reference sequence). The CDR3 is CATSPDYSGANVLTF. CDR3 bases: TGTGCCACCAGCCCCGACTACTCTGGGGCCAACGTCCTGACTTTC.